This T cell receptor beta chain was obtained from a study of CD8 T cells in Susac syndrome. General study points: CD8+ clonal expansion in Susac peaked in TEMRA cells and active patients. Susac-specific public clones were found in total CD8+ and CD8+ TEMRA repertoires, numbering sixteen and five, respectively.

Roughly 0.45 to 1 ug RNA was reverse transcribed with random hexamers. TCRdb recomputed calls from the immunoSEQ multiplex PCR reads with MiXCR, one row per CDR3 protein. The table shows approximately 100,000 distinct CDR3 sequences, with around 94% occurring only once. Germline values: CDR1 SEHNR, CDR2 FQNEAQ (reference sequence). The CDR3 sequence is 15 residues long. V dropped 0 bases and J dropped 1 base, with 9 bases sitting between them. CD8+ and CD4+ T cells from blood underwent TCR beta sequencing. In Susac syndrome patients, recently defined diagnostic criteria for definite or probable disease were met. A remark on this clonotype: Its target is unknown.

What was sequenced was CD8+ T cells from PBMCs. This sequence joins TRBV7-9 and TRBJ1-1, with a possible D match to TRBD1 (5 bases). The sequence derives from a human donor with Susac syndrome. The CDR3 is CASSLAQGGNTEAFF. The CDR3, as DNA: TGTGCCAGCAGCTTAGCCCAGGGAGGGAACACTGAAGCTTTCTTT.